This paragraph reports one T cell receptor (beta chain). The target antigen is unknown. TCRdb's table, derived via immunoSEQ multiplex PCR, lists solely in-frame clones and lacks some. The sample records about 110,000 clones, 92% being singletons. This record belongs to a study of siplizumab effects on memory and regulatory T cells. Study-wide results and limits: Apparently more diverse than memory cells, naive T cells also seemed major alloresponse contributors. Proliferating siplizumab-culture Tregs lacked confirmation of suppressive function. Some alloreactive sequences were traceable to unstimulated CD4+ memory cells, and siplizumab significantly reduced them.

CDR3 size: 16 residues. V shed 3 bases and J shed 2 bases, with 17 bases lying between them. Germline-derived CDR1 and CDR2 are SGHRS and YFSETQ. Sequencing was done on a sample of Tregs sorted from blood. The J gene is TRBJ1-2, the V gene TRBV5-1, with TRBD1 as a possible D gene (6 bases). The sequence was collected from a human donor in good health. The CDR3 reads CASSSSGTPLNYGYTF. CDR3 DNA: TGCGCCAGCAGCTCCTCCGGGACACCTTTGAACTATGGCTACACCTTC.